The clone carrying this T cell receptor delta chain was counted at least ten times. The identical CDR3 is also encoded by other nucleotide sequences in the sample. Gammadelta T cells were flow-sorted from PBMC into Vgamma9/Vdelta2+ and Vdelta2-negative populations for bulk analysis. The data derive from a study of γδ T cells in repeated Plasmodium falciparum infection. TRG and TRD sequences were obtained from every sorted gammadelta sample. TCRdb used CATT to re-call clones from the multiplex PCR reads. Counted here are about 48,000 delta-chain clones, about 1.6% occurring once; the ten biggest clones make up 8.5% to 10%. CDR1 is TSWWSYY and CDR2 is QGS in the germline V gene. Trimming took 0 bases from V and 10 from J, leaving 30 bases between them. The CDR3 is 19 amino acids.

Sequencing was done on a sample of gamma-delta T cells from blood. This TCR was sampled from a pool of human donors (malaria-infected and uninfected, not separated). The chain carries TRDV1 and TRDJ1, with a possible D match to TRDD2 (5 bases). CDR3 amino acids: CALGELPPSLMLPERGLIF. CDR3 DNA sequence: TGTGCTCTTGGGGAACTTCCTCCCTCCCTCATGCTTCCCGAGAGGGGACTCATCTTT.